These 14 T cell receptor beta chains were sequenced from one sample in a study of cytomegalovirus exposure and HLA in healthy donors (dated by TCRdb to about 2017). Preparation of the library involved the immunoSEQ multiplex PCR assay. A mixture of 60 forward primers for TCR Vbeta segments and 13 reverse primers for TCR Jbeta segments was used in the multiplex PCR. In TCRdb, the immuneACCESS table is reduced to in-frame sequences with V and J assigned. These tables do not hold every clone; where another copy was compared, an unresolved V gene accounts for under half, and the others remain unexplained. The table for this sample lists some 180,000 clones; about nine tenths of them were counted only once. Jointly, the top ten make up around 0.99% of the sample. Sequencing was performed on PBMCs. Receptor source: a boy aged 2 to 9 in good health and CMV-seronegative.

The genes are TRBV19 and TRBJ1-2, with a tentative D call TRBD1 (5 bases). Germline lookup yields CDR1 LNHDA and CDR2 SQIVND (reference sequence). The length of the CDR3 is 14 residues. Trimming took 4 bases from V and 2 from J, leaving 11 bases between them. This CDR3 reads CASSTPGGNYGYTF. The CDR3 coding sequence is TGTGCCAGTAGTACCCCGGGGGGGAACTATGGCTACACCTTC.

The chain links TRBV2 to TRBJ2-1; TRBD2 matches at 9 bases. The CDR3 length is 16 residues. Germline V gives CDR1 SNHLY, CDR2 FYNNEI. V trimming: 4 bases; J trimming: 8 bases; junction bases outside the gene matches: 12. The CDR3 sequence is CASSVGRGGRVDEQFF. The CDR3 DNA is TGTGCCAGCAGTGTAGGACGGGGCGGGAGGGTCGATGAGCAGTTCTTC.

This chain links TRBV4-1 with TRBJ1-5; D gene unclear. Germline V lookup: CDR1 MGHRA, CDR2 YSYEKL. The CDR3 is made up of 15 amino acids. Trimming removed 0 bases from V and 3 bases from J, with 9 bases in between. The CDR3 reads CASSQDLKLNQPQHF. CDR3 bases: TGCGCCAGCAGCCAAGATCTAAAACTCAATCAGCCCCAGCATTTT.

This clone was seen just once. This chain uses TRBV5-6 with TRBJ2-1, with 12 bases lining up with TRBD2. Germline assignment: CDR1 SGHDT and CDR2 YYEEEE. Germline trimming cut 4 bases from V and 5 bases from J; bases unmatched to any gene: 4. The CDR3 extends over 15 amino acids. CDR3 residues: CASSRGLAGNNEQFF. CDR3 DNA: TGTGCCAGCAGCCGAGGACTAGCGGGAAACAATGAGCAGTTCTTC.

V is TRBV28 and J is TRBJ1-4, with 8 nucleotides matching TRBD1. J lost 6 bases, V lost 6 bases, and 6 bases had no gene match. Germline V CDR1 and CDR2: MDHEN, SYDVKM. This CDR3 comprises 14 residues. The CDR3 DNA follows: TGTGCCAGCAGCAGAACAGGGGGGGATGAAAAACTGTTTTTT. Its translation is CASSRTGGDEKLFF. The whole variable domain, filled in from reference TRBV28 and TRBJ1-4, reads DVKVTQSSRYLVKRTGEKVFLECVQDMDHENMFWYRQDPGLGLRLIYFSYDVKMKEKGDIPEGYSVSREKKERFSLILESASTNQTSMYLCASSRTGGDEKLFFGSGTQLSVL.

Here the CDR3 DNA reads TGCAGCGTTCTGGGGACAGGGGCCTACGAGCAGTACTTC. Translated, it gives CSVLGTGAYEQYF. The V gene is TRBV29-1, the J gene TRBJ2-5; TRBD1 matches 10 bases. The end of the DNA is better explained by TRBJ2-7, so the J call may be wrong. The CDR3 sequence is 13 residues long. Germline V lookup: CDR1 SQVTM, CDR2 ANQGSEA.

The V and J genes are TRBV6-1 and TRBJ1-6; no firm D call. Germline lookup yields CDR1 MNHNS and CDR2 SASEGT. The CDR3 runs 14 residues. V lost 1 base, J lost 8 bases, and 9 bases lay in between. The CDR3 nucleotides are TGTGCCAGCAGTGAAGGAAGGGAGTATTCACCCCTCCACTTT. Amino acids: CASSEGREYSPLHF.

The chain couples TRBV9 to TRBJ2-5, with D tentatively TRBD2 (6 bases). V lost 2 bases to trimming and J lost 5 bases, with 19 bases between them. This CDR3 is built from 16 residues. CDR1 is SGDLS and CDR2 is YYNGEE in the germline V gene. The CDR3 spells CASSVTVGGTAETQYF. In DNA form, the CDR3 reads TGTGCCAGCAGCGTGACGGTTGGGGGGACTGCGGAGACCCAGTACTTC. Supplemented by reference TRBV9 and TRBJ2-5, the full variable domain reads DSGVTQTPKHLITATGQRVTLRCSPRSGDLSVYWYQQSLDQGLQFLIQYYNGEERAKGNILERFSAQQFPDLHSELNLSSLELGDSALYFCASSVTVGGTAETQYFGPGTRLLVL.

This chain links TRBV28 with TRBJ1-2, with TRBD1 identical over 7 bases. V trimming: 4 bases; J trimming: 7 bases; junction bases outside the gene matches: 9. The CDR3 loop spans 14 amino acids. CDR1 is MDHEN, CDR2 SYDVKM, per germline. CDR3 residues: CASSSEGASFGYTF. CDR3 nucleotides: TGTGCCAGCAGTTCGGAGGGGGCGTCGTTTGGCTACACCTTC.

The chain is built from TRBV15 and TRBJ2-1; D possibly corresponds to TRBD2 (6 bases). Trimming shortened V by 0 bases and J by 10 bases, and 10 bases separated the two germline ends. There are 13 residues in the CDR3. Germline CDR1 LNHNV, CDR2 YYDKDF (reference sequence). The CDR3, as DNA: TGTGCCACCAGCAGAGATAGGGCGGGGGAGCAGTTCTTC. It yields the protein CATSRDRAGEQFF.

This clone was recorded only once. The V and J genes are TRBV25-1 and TRBJ2-5; D is possibly TRBD2 (6 bases). Trimming shortened V by 3 bases and J by 5 bases, and 10 bases separated the two germline ends. This CDR3 spans 13 amino acids. Germline V CDR1 and CDR2: MGHDK, SYGVNS. CDR3 nucleotides: TGTGCCAGCAGTGATTGGGAGGTGGAGACCCAGTACTTC. This encodes CASSDWEVETQYF.

This sequence joins TRBV9 and TRBJ2-5; TRBD2 matches 9 bases. V trimming: 4 bases; J trimming: 1 base; junction bases outside the gene matches: 14. Germline V gives CDR1 SGDLS, CDR2 YYNGEE. The CDR3 has 18 residues. The CDR3 nucleotides read TGTGCCAGCAGCCCCCGGGCTAGCGGGATGAGGGGCCAAGAGACCCAGTACTTC. Translating gives CASSPRASGMRGQETQYF.

V is TRBV5-1 and J is TRBJ2-7, with 7 bases identical to TRBD1. There are 12 residues in the CDR3. V lost 4 bases to trimming and J lost 5 bases; unmatched junction nucleotides: 3. Germline lookup yields CDR1 SGHRS and CDR2 YFSETQ. CDR3 nucleotides: TGCGCCAGCAGCGGGGGACAGAACGAGCAGTACTTC. Protein product: CASSGGQNEQYF.

This chain links TRBV29-1 with TRBJ2-1; 7 bases match TRBD2. The J segment lost 2 bases and the V segment lost 4 bases, leaving 2 bases of the junction unmatched. CDR3 length equals 13 residues. Germline CDR1 reads SQVTM; CDR2 reads ANQGSEA. The CDR3 spells CSVVLATYNEQFF. The DNA for the CDR3 is TGCAGCGTTGTACTAGCGACCTACAATGAGCAGTTCTTC.